These T cell receptor beta chains were read from a single sample in a study of Graves' ophthalmopathy and Graves' hyperthyroidism. TCRdb passed the multiplex PCR reads through MiXCR, listing each CDR3 protein once. In the table there are 580,000 or so distinct CDR3 sequences, less than 40% of which are singletons. Sequenced: peripheral blood or thyroid tissue (not recorded which). The receptor set was obtained from an adult man with Graves' hyperthyroidism. The CDR3 runs from the conserved cysteine through the conserved F or W. A D gene is named only where the DNA matches it firmly. Size tells how often a clone was seen (once, few, many) or the class of an expanded clone, and some rows leave it out.

clone size	V gene	D gene	J gene	CDR3 protein	CDR3 DNA
once	TRBV29-1	NA	TRBJ1-2	CSVEFRGNTF	TGCAGCGTTGAATTTCGTGGAAACACCTTC
many	TRBV5-1	NA	TRBJ1-1	CASSLGGQMNTEAFF	TGCGCCAGCAGCTTGGGAGGCCAGATGAACACTGAAGCTTTCTTT
NA	TRBV2	NA	TRBJ1-2	CASRGGTTTF	TGTGCCAGCAGGGGCGGGACTACCACCTTC
many	TRBV4-2	NA	TRBJ2-7	CASSHPGDYEQYF	TGTGCCAGCAGCCACCCGGGAGACTACGAGCAGTACTTC
NA	TRBV12-3/TRBV12-4	NA	TRBJ1-1	CASSLRAGDTEAFF	TGTGCCAGCAGTTTAAGGGCAGGGGACACTGAAGCTTTCTTT
NA	TRBV27	NA	TRBJ1-5	CASSREGEGNQPQHF	TGTGCCAGCAGTAGAGAGGGTGAGGGCAATCAGCCCCAGCATTTT
many	TRBV6-6	TRBD1	TRBJ1-5	CASSYGTGASNQPQHF	TGTGCCAGCAGTTACGGGACAGGGGCTAGCAATCAGCCCCAGCATTTT
NA	TRBV14	NA	TRBJ2-7	CASSQVFYEQYF	TGTGCCAGCAGCCAAGTGTTTTACGAGCAGTACTTC
many	TRBV19	TRBD1	TRBJ1-1	CASSHRGRNTEAFF	TGTGCCAGTAGCCACAGGGGACGGAACACTGAAGCTTTCTTT
many	TRBV7-9	TRBD2	TRBJ2-7	CASSLIAGTYEQYF	TGTGCCAGCAGCTTAATAGCGGGGACCTACGAGCAGTACTTC
NA	TRBV7-9	TRBD2	TRBJ2-1	CASSQGLAGNEQFF	TGTGCCAGCAGTCAGGGACTAGCGGGCAATGAGCAGTTCTTC
few	TRBV7-3	TRBD2	TRBJ2-5	CASSQLAGAPQETQYF	TGTGCCAGCAGCCAACTAGCGGGGGCCCCCCAAGAGACCCAGTACTTC
NA	TRBV25-1	NA	TRBJ2-7	CASSLSGEWYF	TGCGCCAGCAGCTTGTCGGGGGAGTGGTACTTC
many	TRBV24-1	TRBD1	TRBJ1-4	CASRPGQGNEKLFF	TGTGCCTCTAGGCCGGGACAGGGTAATGAAAAACTGTTTTTT
NA	TRBV5-5	NA	TRBJ1-4	CASSWGGANEKLFF	TGCGCCAGCAGCTGGGGGGGGGCGAATGAAAAACTGTTTTTT
few	TRBV7-9	NA	TRBJ2-7	CAWSGDTQHYEQYF	TGTGCCTGGAGTGGGGACACCCAACACTACGAGCAGTACTTC
many	TRBV5-8	TRBD1	TRBJ1-6	CASSFGQAGSPLHF	TGTGCCAGCAGCTTCGGACAGGCGGGTTCACCCCTCCACTTT
NA	TRBV9	TRBD2	TRBJ2-7	CASSVAGGRYEQYF	TGTGCCAGCAGCGTAGCGGGAGGTAGGTACGAGCAGTACTTC
many	TRBV20-1	TRBD1	TRBJ1-1	CSAPGQDLNTEAFF	TGCAGTGCGCCGGGACAGGACCTAAACACTGAAGCTTTCTTT
many	TRBV5-1	TRBD1	TRBJ2-7	CASSWKQGASEQYF	TGCGCCAGCAGCTGGAAACAGGGGGCGAGCGAGCAGTACTTC
many	TRBV5-1	NA	TRBJ2-7	CASSLGTRYEQYF	TGCGCCAGCAGCTTGGGAACCCGATACGAGCAGTACTTC
many	TRBV29-1	NA	TRBJ1-1	CSVGVGTYTEAFF	TGCAGCGTTGGGGTCGGGACCTACACTGAAGCTTTCTTT
many	TRBV7-2	NA	TRBJ2-5	CASSLVGTGQHAQYF	TGTGCCAGCAGCTTAGTTGGGACCGGGCAACACGCCCAGTACTTC
many	TRBV14	NA	TRBJ1-4	CASSQVRWEKLFF	TGTGCCAGCAGCCAAGTTAGGTGGGAAAAACTGTTTTTT
many	TRBV20-1	NA	TRBJ1-1	CSASGSGNTEAFF	TGCAGTGCTAGTGGGTCCGGGAACACTGAAGCTTTCTTT
many	TRBV24-1	TRBD2	TRBJ2-7	CATSEAPKREEYF	TGTGCCACCAGTGAGGCGCCTAAGCGGGAGGAGTACTTC
many	TRBV9	NA	TRBJ2-2	CASSVGGDPVYTGELFF	TGTGCCAGCAGCGTAGGGGGGGACCCCGTTTACACCGGGGAGCTGTTTTTT
NA	TRBV5-4	NA	TRBJ1-4	CASSLPGPWGGEKLFF	TGTGCCAGCAGCCTACCGGGACCGTGGGGAGGTGAAAAACTGTTTTTT